This T cell receptor (beta chain) was recovered during a study of cytomegalovirus exposure and HLA in healthy donors. At collection, donors were nominally healthy, but unrecorded immune exposures were probable. Turning to this clone: Its target is not known.

Germline loops: CDR1 SGHRS, CDR2 YFSETQ. The V and J ends lost 4 bases and 6 bases respectively, with 13 bases between them. The length of the CDR3 is 14 residues. Study-wide results and caveats: Because they were indistinguishable, some V segments, including TRBV6-2 and TRBV6-3, were excluded. A later analysis linked a missense variant in DCLRE1C to the trimming of TCR beta V and J genes. Later work found most CMV-associated TCR beta chains apparently HLA-restricted.

The study ran its PCR with 60 Vbeta and 13 Jbeta primers. This table comes from immunoSEQ multiplex PCR, and its TCRdb copy is limited to in-frame clones, with some not included. The table records 150,000 to 200,000 clones, about four fifths of them present only once. The specimen sequenced was PBMCs. The rearrangement uses TRBV5-1 and TRBJ2-2; perhaps TRBD2 as D (6 bases). The source of this sequence is a woman aged 18 to 35 in good health and CMV-seropositive. The CDR3 loop reads CASSPGPGAGELFF. CDR3 nucleotide sequence: TGCGCCAGCAGCCCGGGACCGGGGGCCGGGGAGCTGTTTTTT.